This paragraph reports one T cell receptor beta chain. The specificity of this receptor is unknown. Base qualities are not at hand, and no much larger clone is one base apart. This specimen comes from a study of T cell changes during pregnancy in multiple sclerosis (dated by TCRdb to between 2018 and 2021). Some background on the complete study: Changes in the T cell repertoire over the course of pregnancy were examined in this study in women with multiple sclerosis.

Including the terminal cysteine and phenylalanine, the CDR3 comprises 16 residues. Left in the record is the CDR3 DNA by itself, 48 bases read in frame from the first base. Based on the germline V gene (reference sequence), the CDR1 and CDR2 sequences are MNHEY and SMNVEV. At the junction V is shortened by 3 bases and J by 1 base; bases outside the gene matches: 6. Library prep was done by the immunoSEQ multiplex PCR assay. This immuneACCESS table, as held by TCRdb, lists in-frame sequences with V and J called but not all clones. Of the missing ones, under half trace to an unresolved V gene in checked studies; the others have no known cause. For this sample there are around 130,000 clones; roughly 97% appear just once. The ten largest clones capture about 0.45% of the sample.

The V gene is TRBV27 and the J gene is TRBJ2-1, with 7 bases matching TRBD2. The receptor's source is a female donor with multiple sclerosis, enrolled in a pregnancy study. The sequenced sample was peripheral blood, obtained after pregnancy. The CDR3 protein sequence reads: CASSLTGTNSYNEQFF. The nucleotides are TGTGCCAGCAGTTTGACCGGGACTAATTCCTACAATGAGCAGTTCTTC.